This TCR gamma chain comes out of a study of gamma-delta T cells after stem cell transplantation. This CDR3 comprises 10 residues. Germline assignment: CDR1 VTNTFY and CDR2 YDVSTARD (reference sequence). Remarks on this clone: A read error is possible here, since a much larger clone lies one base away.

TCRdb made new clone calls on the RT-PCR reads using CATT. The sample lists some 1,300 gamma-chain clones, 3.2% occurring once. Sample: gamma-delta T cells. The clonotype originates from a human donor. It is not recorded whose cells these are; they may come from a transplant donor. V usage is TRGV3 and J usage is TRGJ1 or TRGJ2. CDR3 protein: CTTWDEEKLF. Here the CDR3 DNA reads TGTACCACCTGGGACGAGGAGAAACTCTTT.